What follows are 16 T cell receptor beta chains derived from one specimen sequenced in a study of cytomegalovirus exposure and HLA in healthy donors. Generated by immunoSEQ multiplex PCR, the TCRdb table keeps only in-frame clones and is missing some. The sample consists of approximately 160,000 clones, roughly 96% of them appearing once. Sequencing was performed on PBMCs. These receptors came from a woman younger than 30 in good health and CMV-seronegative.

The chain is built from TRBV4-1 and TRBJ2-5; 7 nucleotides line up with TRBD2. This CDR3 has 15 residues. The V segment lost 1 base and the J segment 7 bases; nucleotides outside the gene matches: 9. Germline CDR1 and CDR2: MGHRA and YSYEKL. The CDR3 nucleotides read TGCGCCAGCAGCCAAGCGGCTAGCGGAGAAGGGACCCAGTACTTC. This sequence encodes CASSQAASGEGTQYF.

CDR3 protein: CATGQASYEQYF. In DNA form, the CDR3 reads TGTGCCACCGGCCAGGCTTCCTACGAGCAGTACTTC. V is TRBV18 and J is TRBJ2-7; D call uncertain. This CDR3 is 12 amino acids long. Germline V gene data show CDR1 as KGHSH and CDR2 as LQKENI. V shed 10 bases and J shed 1 base, with 11 bases lying between them.

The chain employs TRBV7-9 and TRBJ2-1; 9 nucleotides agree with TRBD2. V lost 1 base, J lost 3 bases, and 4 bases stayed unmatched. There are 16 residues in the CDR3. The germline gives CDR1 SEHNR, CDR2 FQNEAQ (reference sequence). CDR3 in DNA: TGTGCCAGCAGCTTAGGTAGCGGGGGCTACTACAATGAGCAGTTCTTC. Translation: CASSLGSGGYYNEQFF.

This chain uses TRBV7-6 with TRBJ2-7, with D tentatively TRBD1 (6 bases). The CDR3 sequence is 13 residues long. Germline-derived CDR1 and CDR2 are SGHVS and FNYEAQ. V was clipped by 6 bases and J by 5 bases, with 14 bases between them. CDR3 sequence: CASSKTGSHEQYF. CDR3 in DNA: TGTGCCAGCAGTAAAACAGGGAGCCACGAGCAGTACTTC.

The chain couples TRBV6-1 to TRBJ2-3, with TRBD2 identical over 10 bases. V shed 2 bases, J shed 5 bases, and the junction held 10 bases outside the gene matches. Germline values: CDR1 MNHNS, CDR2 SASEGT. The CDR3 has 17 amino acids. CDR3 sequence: CASSELDFSGGRDTQYF. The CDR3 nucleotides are TGTGCCAGCAGTGAATTGGACTTTAGCGGGGGGAGAGATACGCAGTATTTT.

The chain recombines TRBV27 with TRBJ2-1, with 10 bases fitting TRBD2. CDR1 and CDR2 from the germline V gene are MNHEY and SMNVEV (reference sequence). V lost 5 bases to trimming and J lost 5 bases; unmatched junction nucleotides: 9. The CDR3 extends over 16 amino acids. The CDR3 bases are TGTGCCAGCAGTCCTCAAGCGGGGGGGATACACAATGAGCAGTTCTTC. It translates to CASSPQAGGIHNEQFF.

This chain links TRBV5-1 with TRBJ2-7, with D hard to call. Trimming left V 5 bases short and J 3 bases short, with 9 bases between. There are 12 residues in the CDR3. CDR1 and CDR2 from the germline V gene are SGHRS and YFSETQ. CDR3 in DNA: TGCGCCAGCAGACTCCACGACTACGAGCAGTACTTC. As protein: CASRLHDYEQYF. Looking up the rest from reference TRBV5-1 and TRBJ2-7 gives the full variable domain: KAGVTQTPRYLIKTRGQQVTLSCSPISGHRSVSWYQQTPGQGLQFLFEYFSETQRNKGNFPGRFSGRQFSNSRSEMNVSTLELGDSALYLCASRLHDYEQYFGPGTRLTVT.

CDR3: CAGQGANTGELFF. The DNA of the CDR3 is TGTGCCGGCCAGGGGGCGAACACCGGGGAGCTGTTTTTT. The J gene is TRBJ2-2, the V gene TRBV6-7, with 7 bases that match TRBD1. TRBV6-7 is recorded as an ORF, its role being uncertain. The CDR3 is 13 residues long. After removal of 11 bases from V and 0 bases from J, the junction contained 3 bases not matched to a gene.

The CDR3: CASSADRNNEKLFF. CDR3 coding DNA: TGTGCCAGCAGTGCGGACAGGAATAATGAAAAACTGTTTTTT. This chain uses TRBV6-1 with TRBJ1-4; TRBD1 matches at 7 bases. Germline V lookup: CDR1 MNHNS, CDR2 SASEGT. The CDR3 covers 14 residues. V lost 4 bases, J lost 4 bases, and 3 bases stayed unmatched.

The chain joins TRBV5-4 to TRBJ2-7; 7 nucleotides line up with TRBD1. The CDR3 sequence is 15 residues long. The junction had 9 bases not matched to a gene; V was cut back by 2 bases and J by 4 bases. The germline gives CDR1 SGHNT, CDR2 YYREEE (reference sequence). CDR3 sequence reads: CASSLKGGAGYEQYF. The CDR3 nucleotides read TGTGCCAGCAGCTTAAAAGGGGGCGCCGGGTACGAGCAGTACTTC. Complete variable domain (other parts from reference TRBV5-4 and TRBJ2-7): ETGVTQSPTHLIKTRGQQVTLRCSSQSGHNTVSWYQQALGQGPQFIFQYYREEENGRGNFPPRFSGLQFPNYSSELNVNALELDDSALYLCASSLKGGAGYEQYFGPGTRLTVT.

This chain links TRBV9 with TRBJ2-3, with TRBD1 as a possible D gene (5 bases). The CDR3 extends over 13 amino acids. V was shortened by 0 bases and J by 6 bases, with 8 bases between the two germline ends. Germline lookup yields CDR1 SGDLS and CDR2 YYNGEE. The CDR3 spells CASSVEGWDTQYF. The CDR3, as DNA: TGTGCCAGCAGCGTAGAGGGGTGGGATACGCAGTATTTT.

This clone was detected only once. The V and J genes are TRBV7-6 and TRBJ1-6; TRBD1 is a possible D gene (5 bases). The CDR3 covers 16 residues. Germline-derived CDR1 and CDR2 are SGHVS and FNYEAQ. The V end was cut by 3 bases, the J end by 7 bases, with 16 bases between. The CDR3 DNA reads TGTGCCAGCAGCTTGGGCAGGGTGATTGGGAATTCACCCCTCCACTTT. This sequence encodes CASSLGRVIGNSPLHF.

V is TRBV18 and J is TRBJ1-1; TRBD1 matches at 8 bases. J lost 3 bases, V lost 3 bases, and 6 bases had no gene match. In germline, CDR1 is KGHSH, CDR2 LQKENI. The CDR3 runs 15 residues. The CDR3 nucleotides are TGTGCCAGCTCACCGTCGGGACAGGAGTACACTGAAGCTTTCTTT. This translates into CASSPSGQEYTEAFF.

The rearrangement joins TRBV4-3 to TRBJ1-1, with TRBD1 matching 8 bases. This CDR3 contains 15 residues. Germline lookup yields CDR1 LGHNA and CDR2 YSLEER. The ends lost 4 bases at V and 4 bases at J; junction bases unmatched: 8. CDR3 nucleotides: TGCGCCAGCAGCCCCGGCCCGACAGGGGTCACTGAAGCTTTCTTT. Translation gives CASSPGPTGVTEAFF.

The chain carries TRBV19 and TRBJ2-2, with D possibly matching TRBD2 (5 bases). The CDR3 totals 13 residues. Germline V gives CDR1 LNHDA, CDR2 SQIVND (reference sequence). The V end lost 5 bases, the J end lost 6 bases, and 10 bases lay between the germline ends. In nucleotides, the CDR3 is TGTGCCAGTAGTCCCGGGGTGGCCGGGGAGCTGTTTTTT. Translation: CASSPGVAGELFF.

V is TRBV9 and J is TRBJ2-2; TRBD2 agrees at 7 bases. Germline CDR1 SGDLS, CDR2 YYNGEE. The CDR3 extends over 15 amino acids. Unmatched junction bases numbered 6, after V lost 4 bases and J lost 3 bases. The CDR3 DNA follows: TGTGCCAGCAGCCTTGGGGGGGGTGACACCGGGGAGCTGTTTTTT. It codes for CASSLGGGDTGELFF.